This passage covers 10 T cell receptor beta chains from one sample sequenced in a study of PD-L1 blockade in urothelial cancer (dated by TCRdb to 2016 to 2017). The library was produced with the immunoSEQ multiplex PCR assay. TCRdb carries this immuneACCESS record with in-frame sequences only. Its versions omit some clonotypes, under half of them owing to an unresolved V gene in the studies checked, with the rest unexplained. This sample is represented by about 72,000 clones; approximately 80% of them were singletons. The top ten clones comprise 4.7% of the sample. The sample in question was PBMCs, obtained around atezolizumab (anti-PD-L1) treatment. Receptors were obtained from an older man with urothelial cancer.

The V call is TRBV11-3, the J call TRBJ2-1; 7 bases agree with TRBD2. Germline CDR1 reads SGHNT; CDR2 reads YENEEA. The CDR3 extends over 17 amino acids. Trimming cost V 1 base and J 8 bases; bases outside gene matches: 14. CDR3 coding DNA: TGTGCCAGCAGCTTAGGTCGCGGCGGGAGTATCCCATATGAGCAGTTCTTC. It is translated as CASSLGRGGSIPYEQFF.

V and J are TRBV5-1 and TRBJ2-7; 10 nucleotides align to TRBD1. The CDR3 extends over 15 amino acids. J gave up 5 bases and V 4 bases, and 9 bases lay outside the gene matches. CDR1 and CDR2 from the germline V gene are SGHRS and YFSETQ. DNA of the CDR3: TGCGCCAGCAGCCCCGGGACAGGGGTAGTAGACGAGCAGTACTTC. This translates into CASSPGTGVVDEQYF.

This chain joins TRBV5-1 and TRBJ2-7, with a weak D call TRBD1 (6 bases). CDR1 is SGHRS and CDR2 is YFSETQ in the germline V gene. The CDR3 is made up of 14 amino acids. V lost 8 bases and J 0 bases, leaving 15 bases between the germline ends. The DNA for the CDR3 is TGCGCCAGTACCTCTACAGGGAGCTCCTACGAGCAGTACTTC. Translating gives CASTSTGSSYEQYF.

V and J are TRBV27 and TRBJ2-1; 9 positions match TRBD1. This CDR3 spans 16 amino acids. Trimming took 5 bases from V and 5 from J; bases not matched to a gene: 10. CDR1 MNHEY and CDR2 SMNVEV come from the germline V gene (reference sequence). Here the CDR3 reads CASSKGTGRLDNEQFF. The DNA for the CDR3 is TGTGCCAGCAGTAAGGGGACAGGGCGTTTAGACAATGAGCAGTTCTTC.

This rearrangement joins TRBV28 to TRBJ1-3; 8 positions agree with TRBD1. Trimming at V came to 4 bases and at J to 4 bases, leaving 6 bases not matched to a gene. Per the germline V gene, CDR1 is MDHEN and CDR2 is SYDVKM. This CDR3 contains 15 residues. The CDR3 nucleotides read TGTGCCAGCAGTTCAGCAGGGGGCGCAGGAAACACCATATATTTT. Protein: CASSSAGGAGNTIYF. The variable domain in full, with the rest retrieved from reference TRBV28 and TRBJ1-3, is DVKVTQSSRYLVKRTGEKVFLECVQDMDHENMFWYRQDPGLGLRLIYFSYDVKMKEKGDIPEGYSVSREKKERFSLILESASTNQTSMYLCASSSAGGAGNTIYFGEGSWLTVV.

This chain joins TRBV6-5 and TRBJ2-7; tentative D call: TRBD2 (5 bases). This CDR3 is built from 11 residues. The V end lost 7 bases, the J end lost 3 bases, and 7 bases lay between the germline ends. Germline CDR1 MNHEY, CDR2 SVGAGI. Here the CDR3 reads CASTEGYEQYF. CDR3 coding DNA: TGTGCCAGCACAGAGGGCTACGAGCAGTACTTC.

This chain links TRBV28 with TRBJ1-1; D remains ambiguous. The V end was cut by 1 base, the J end by 0 bases, with 6 bases between. The CDR3 contains 14 residues. Germline CDR1 MDHEN, CDR2 SYDVKM. The CDR3 DNA sequence: TGTGCCAGCAGTTTATCAGAAATGAACACTGAAGCTTTCTTT. Translating gives CASSLSEMNTEAFF.

This rearrangement joins TRBV18 to TRBJ1-1; D is ambiguous. Germline V gene lookup returns CDR1 KGHSH and CDR2 LQKENI. This CDR3 contains 15 residues. Trimming shortened V by 3 bases and J by 1 base, and 12 bases separated the two germline ends. CDR3 sequence reads: CASSPLSGGNTEAFF. In nucleotides, the CDR3 is TGTGCCAGCTCACCTCTAAGCGGAGGGAACACTGAAGCTTTCTTT.

The V gene is TRBV27, the J gene TRBJ2-7; TRBD1 might be the D (5 bases). The germline gives CDR1 MNHEY, CDR2 SMNVEV (reference sequence). CDR3 length: 14 amino acids. The V and J ends lost 2 bases and 6 bases respectively, with 14 bases between them. The CDR3 protein is CASSLGAGLGEQYF. The CDR3 coding sequence is TGTGCCAGCAGTTTAGGGGCAGGGTTGGGCGAGCAGTACTTC.

This clone has just a few counts. The genes are TRBV18 and TRBJ2-2; the D is unclear. V shed 0 bases and J shed 5 bases, with 13 bases lying between them. CDR3 size: 16 residues. Germline CDR1 KGHSH, CDR2 LQKENI. The CDR3, as DNA: TGTGCCAGCTCACCACCCGTTCGGATAGCAACCGGGGAGCTGTTTTTT. This sequence encodes CASSPPVRIATGELFF. The entire variable domain, with the rest obtained from reference TRBV18 and TRBJ2-2, is as follows: NAGVMQNPRHLVRRRGQEARLRCSPMKGHSHVYWYRQLPEEGLKFMVYLQKENIIDESGMPKERFSAEFPKEGPSILRIQQVVRGDSAAYFCASSPPVRIATGELFFGEGSRLTVL.